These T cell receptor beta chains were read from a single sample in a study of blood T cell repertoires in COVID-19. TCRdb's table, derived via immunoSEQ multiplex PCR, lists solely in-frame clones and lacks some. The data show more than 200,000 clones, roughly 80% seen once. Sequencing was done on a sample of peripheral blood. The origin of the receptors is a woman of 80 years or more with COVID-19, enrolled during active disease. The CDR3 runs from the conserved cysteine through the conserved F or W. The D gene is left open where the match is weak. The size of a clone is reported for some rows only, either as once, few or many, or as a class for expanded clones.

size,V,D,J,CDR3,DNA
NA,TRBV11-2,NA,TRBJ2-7,CASSLDRGGYEQYF,TGTGCCAGCAGCTTAGATCGGGGTGGCTACGAGCAGTACTTC
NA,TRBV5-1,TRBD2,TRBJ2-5,CASSLAGTSGGAWQETQYF,TGCGCCAGCAGCTTGGCCGGGACTAGCGGGGGGGCCTGGCAAGAGACCCAGTACTTC
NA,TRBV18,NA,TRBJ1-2,CASSLQAAGFDYGYTF,TGTGCCAGCTCACTTCAAGCGGCGGGGTTTGACTATGGCTACACCTTC
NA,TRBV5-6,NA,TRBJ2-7,CASSLGLSLEQYF,TGTGCCAGCAGCCTCGGACTGTCGCTCGAGCAGTACTTC
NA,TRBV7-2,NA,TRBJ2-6,CASSRGAAGANVLTF,TGTGCCAGCAGCCGCGGGGCAGCTGGGGCCAACGTCCTGACTTTC
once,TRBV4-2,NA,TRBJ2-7,CASSQEGFPNTYEQYF,TGTGCCAGCAGCCAAGAGGGCTTTCCAAATACTTACGAGCAGTACTTC
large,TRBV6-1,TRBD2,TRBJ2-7,CASSEGSSGGAGYF,TGTGCCAGCAGTGAAGGGTCTAGCGGGGGGGCCGGGTACTTC
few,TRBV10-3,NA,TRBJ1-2,CAISEAFVWGANYGYTF,TGTGCCATCAGTGAGGCTTTCGTATGGGGAGCTAACTATGGCTACACCTTC
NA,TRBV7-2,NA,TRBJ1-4,CASSRKSGNEKLFF,TGTGCCAGCAGTCGGAAAAGCGGAAATGAAAAACTGTTTTTT
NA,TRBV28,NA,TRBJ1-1,CASSLPQNTEAFF,TGTGCCAGCAGTTTACCCCAGAACACTGAAGCTTTCTTT
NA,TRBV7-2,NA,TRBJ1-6,CASSLAPTPNNSPLHF,TGTGCCAGCAGCTTAGCGCCGACACCGAATAATTCACCCCTCCACTTT
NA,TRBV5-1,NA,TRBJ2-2,CASSPGGINTGELFF,TGCGCCAGCAGCCCCGGGGGAATTAACACCGGGGAGCTGTTTTTT
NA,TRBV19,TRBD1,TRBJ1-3,CASRRTGDGNTIYF,TGTGCCAGTAGGAGGACAGGCGACGGAAACACCATATATTTT
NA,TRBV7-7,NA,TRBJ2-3,CASSSDSSGGTQYF,TGTGCTAGCAGCTCGGACTCAAGCGGAGGGACGCAGTATTTT
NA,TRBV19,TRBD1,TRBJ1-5,CASRRTGNQPQHF,TGTGCCAGTAGGAGGACAGGGAATCAGCCCCAGCATTTT
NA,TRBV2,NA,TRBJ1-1,CASLGQNTEAFF,TGTGCCAGCTTGGGACAGAACACTGAAGCTTTCTTT
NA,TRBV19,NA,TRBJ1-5,CASSIRGNQPQHF,TGTGCCAGTAGTATTAGAGGGAACCAGCCCCAGCATTTT
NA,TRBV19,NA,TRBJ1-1,CASTPSGGGSEAFF,TGTGCCAGTACCCCCTCGGGGGGAGGATCTGAAGCTTTCTTT
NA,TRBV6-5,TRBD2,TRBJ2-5,CASSYSGGGQETQYF,TGTGCCAGCAGTTACTCTGGCGGGGGCCAAGAGACCCAGTACTTC
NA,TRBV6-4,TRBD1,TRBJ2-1,CASSEQGASEQFF,TGTGCCAGCAGTGAACAGGGGGCAAGTGAGCAGTTCTTC
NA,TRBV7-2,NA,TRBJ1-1,CASSLKWGGTEAFF,TGTGCCAGCAGCTTAAAGTGGGGGGGCACTGAAGCTTTCTTT
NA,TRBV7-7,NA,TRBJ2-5,CASSQGSETQYF,TGTGCTAGCTCTCAGGGATCCGAGACCCAGTACTTC
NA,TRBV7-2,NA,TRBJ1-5,CASSPRGDQPQHF,TGTGCCAGCAGCCCTAGGGGCGATCAGCCCCAGCATTTT
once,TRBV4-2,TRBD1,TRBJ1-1,CASSQAGQGTEAFF,TGTGCCAGCAGCCAGGCTGGACAGGGGACCGAAGCTTTCTTT
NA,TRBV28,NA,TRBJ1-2,CASRSHSNRGYTF,TGTGCCAGCAGGTCTCACAGCAATAGGGGCTACACCTTC
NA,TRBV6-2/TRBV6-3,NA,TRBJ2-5,CASSYSTSKETQYF,TGTGCCAGCAGTTACTCCACTAGTAAAGAGACCCAGTACTTC
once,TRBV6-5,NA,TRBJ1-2,CASSTSRGRNYGYTF,TGTGCCAGCAGTACCTCCCGGGGTAGGAACTATGGCTACACCTTC
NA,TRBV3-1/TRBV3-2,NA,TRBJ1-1,CASRQRYVNTEAFF,TGTGCCAGCCGGCAGCGATACGTGAACACTGAAGCTTTCTTT
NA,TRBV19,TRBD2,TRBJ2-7,CASSRLAGGDEQYF,TGTGCCAGTAGTCGGCTAGCGGGAGGCGACGAGCAGTACTTC
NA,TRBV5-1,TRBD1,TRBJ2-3,CASRQGPRTDTQYF,TGCGCCAGCAGACAGGGGCCCCGCACAGATACGCAGTATTTT
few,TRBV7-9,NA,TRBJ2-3,CASSLRRMGGGDTQYF,TGTGCCAGCAGCTTGAGGAGGATGGGAGGTGGAGATACGCAGTATTTT
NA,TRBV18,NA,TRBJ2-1,CASSAPGGPYNEQFF,TGTGCCAGCTCTGCCCCAGGGGGGCCCTACAATGAGCAGTTCTTC
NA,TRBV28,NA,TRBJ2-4,CASSSGTTLAKNIQYF,TGTGCCAGCAGTTCCGGGACAACCTTAGCCAAAAACATTCAGTACTTC
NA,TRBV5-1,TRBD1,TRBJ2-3,CASSSQTGPTDTQYF,TGCGCCAGCAGCTCCCAGACAGGGCCCACAGATACGCAGTATTTT
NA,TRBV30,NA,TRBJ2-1,CAWSDGSPREQFF,TGTGCCTGGAGTGACGGCTCTCCGAGGGAGCAGTTCTTC
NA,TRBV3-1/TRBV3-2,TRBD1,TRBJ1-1,CASSLRDRGTSTEAFF,TGTGCCAGCAGCCTCCGGGACAGGGGAACGAGCACTGAAGCTTTCTTT
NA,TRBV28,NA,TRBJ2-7,CASSLSGASYEQYF,TGTGCCAGCAGTTTAAGTGGGGCCTCCTACGAGCAGTACTTC
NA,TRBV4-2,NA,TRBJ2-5,CASSQIGGGPLQETQYF,TGTGCCAGCAGCCAAATAGGGGGAGGGCCACTACAAGAGACCCAGTACTTC
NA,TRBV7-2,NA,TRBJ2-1,CASSTYGNEQFF,TGTGCCAGCAGCACTTACGGCAATGAGCAGTTCTTC
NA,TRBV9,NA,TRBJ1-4,CASSVVGKPSEKLFF,TGTGCCAGCAGCGTAGTAGGAAAGCCTAGTGAAAAACTGTTTTTT
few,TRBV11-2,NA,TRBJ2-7,CASSLYRYEQYF,TGTGCCAGCAGCTTATATCGCTACGAGCAGTACTTC
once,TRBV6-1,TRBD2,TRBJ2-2,CASSEKGPGLVGTGELFF,TGTGCCAGCAGTGAGAAAGGCCCGGGACTAGTGGGTACCGGGGAGCTGTTTTTT
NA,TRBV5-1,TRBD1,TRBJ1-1,CASSLYRGANTEAFF,TGCGCCAGCAGCTTGTACAGGGGGGCGAACACTGAAGCTTTCTTT
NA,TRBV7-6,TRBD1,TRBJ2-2,CASSPGQGVYTGELFF,TGTGCCAGCAGCCCCGGACAGGGGGTTTACACCGGGGAGCTGTTTTTT
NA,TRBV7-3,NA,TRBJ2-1,CASSPRSRNEQFF,TGTGCCAGCAGCCCCAGGTCACGGAATGAGCAGTTCTTC
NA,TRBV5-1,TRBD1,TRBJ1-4,CASSWDRANEKLFF,TGCGCCAGCAGTTGGGACAGAGCAAATGAAAAACTGTTTTTT
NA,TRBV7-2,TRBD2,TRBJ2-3,CASSGGLAGGPGTDTQYF,TGTGCCAGCAGCGGTGGACTAGCGGGAGGGCCCGGCACAGATACGCAGTATTTT
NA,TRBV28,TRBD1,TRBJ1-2,CATQGAGNYGYTF,TGTGCCACACAGGGGGCTGGTAACTATGGCTACACCTTC
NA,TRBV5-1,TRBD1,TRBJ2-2,CASSAITGATGELFF,TGCGCCAGCAGCGCTATCACAGGGGCCACCGGGGAGCTGTTTTTT
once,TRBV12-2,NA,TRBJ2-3,CASRLEDPGPSTFGLTDTQYF,TGTGCAAGTCGCTTAGAGGATCCGGGCCCCTCAACCTTCGGACTCACAGATACGCAGTATTTT
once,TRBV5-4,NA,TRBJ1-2,CASSLISRELYGYTF,TGTGCCAGCAGCTTGATAAGCAGGGAACTCTATGGCTACACCTTC
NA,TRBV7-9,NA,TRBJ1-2,CASSPQSPRDPYGYTF,TGTGCCAGCAGCCCACAAAGCCCCCGGGATCCTTATGGCTACACCTTC
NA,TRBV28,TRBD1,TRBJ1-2,CASRRTGGAGGYTF,TGTGCCAGCAGGCGGACAGGGGGCGCTGGGGGCTACACCTTC
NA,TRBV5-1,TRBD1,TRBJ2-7,CASSATGVPYEQYF,TGCGCCAGCAGCGCGACAGGGGTTCCCTACGAGCAGTACTTC
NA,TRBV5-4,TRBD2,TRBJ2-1,CASSFLSGGPGDNEQFF,TGTGCCAGCAGCTTCCTTAGCGGGGGGCCTGGCGACAATGAGCAGTTCTTC
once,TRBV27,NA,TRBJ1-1,CASSGTALGGTEAFF,TGTGCCAGCAGCGGGACTGCCCTGGGGGGCACTGAAGCTTTCTTT